These 15 T cell receptor beta chains came from one sample sequenced in a study of blood T cell repertoires in COVID-19. Generated by immunoSEQ multiplex PCR, the TCRdb table keeps only in-frame clones and is missing some. The sample has 130,000 to 150,000 clones; approximately 80% are singletons. What was sequenced was peripheral blood. The source of these receptors is a man in his 70s who had recovered from COVID-19.

The V and J genes are TRBV3-1 (or the pseudogene TRBV3-2) and TRBJ2-1; TRBD2 aligns across 10 bases. J gave up 9 bases and V 0 bases, and 11 bases lay outside the gene matches. Germline values: CDR1 LGHDT, CDR2 YNNKEL (reference sequence). CDR3 length: 17 residues. The CDR3 DNA is TGTGCCAGCAGCCAAGATCCGGGACTAGCGTCGGTAGGTGAGCAGTTCTTC. Translating it yields CASSQDPGLASVGEQFF.

This clone was counted only a few times. This chain joins TRBV15 and TRBJ2-2; TRBD1 might be the D (6 bases). The germline V gene encodes CDR1 LNHNV and CDR2 YYDKDF (reference sequence). The CDR3 extends over 13 amino acids. V was pared by 6 bases and J by 17 bases, with 22 bases between. The CDR3 region has the DNA TGTGCCACCAGGCAAACAGGGACCGGGGATCATTTTTTT. Its protein product is CATRQTGTGDHFF.

V and J are TRBV27 and TRBJ2-7; D might be TRBD1 (6 bases). Trimming shortened V by 5 bases and J by 0 bases, and 17 bases separated the two germline ends. The CDR3 spans 16 residues. From germline, CDR1 is MNHEY and CDR2 SMNVEV (reference sequence). In nucleotides, the CDR3 is TGTGCCAGCAGTACCCTACAGGGAAGGATCTCCTACGAGCAGTACTTC. Protein product: CASSTLQGRISYEQYF.

The count of this clone is one. V usage is TRBV2 and J usage is TRBJ1-5; D perhaps matches TRBD1 (5 bases). CDR1 and CDR2 (germline): SNHLY, FYNNEI. CDR3 length: 14 amino acids. V lost 7 bases and J 3 bases, leaving 13 bases between the germline ends. CDR3 in DNA: TGTGCCAGCACCCGAGGGGAGGACAATCAGCCCCAGCATTTT. As protein: CASTRGEDNQPQHF.

This sequence joins TRBV9 and TRBJ2-7; TRBD1 aligns across 7 bases. Germline-derived CDR1 and CDR2 are SGDLS and YYNGEE. The CDR3 is 15 residues long. J lost 0 bases, V lost 0 bases, and 3 bases had no gene match. Here the CDR3 DNA reads TGTGCCAGCAGCGTAGGGGCAGGGGGCTCCTACGAGCAGTACTTC. It specifies CASSVGAGGSYEQYF. Filled out from reference TRBV9 and TRBJ2-7, the complete variable domain reads DSGVTQTPKHLITATGQRVTLRCSPRSGDLSVYWYQQSLDQGLQFLIQYYNGEERAKGNILERFSAQQFPDLHSELNLSSLELGDSALYFCASSVGAGGSYEQYFGPGTRLTVT.

The gene calls are TRBV19 and TRBJ1-4; perhaps TRBD1 as D (5 bases). CDR1 is LNHDA, CDR2 SQIVND, per germline (reference sequence). The CDR3 is 15 amino acids. The V end was cut by 8 bases, the J end by 0 bases, with 13 bases between. The CDR3 DNA sequence: TGTGCCAGTCAAACGACAGACGCAACTAATGAAAAACTGTTTTTT. Its translation is CASQTTDATNEKLFF.

This clone appeared a few times. CDR3 in amino acids: CASFLAGGRQYF. The CDR3 nucleotides read TGTGCCAGTTTCCTAGCGGGAGGCCGTCAGTACTTC. This sequence joins TRBV5-6 and TRBJ2-7; 11 nucleotides align to TRBD2. The CDR3 is made up of 12 amino acids. V dropped 8 bases and J dropped 10; count of bases not matched to a gene: 8. Germline V CDR1 and CDR2: SGHDT, YYEEEE.

Turning to this clone: At the DNA level, this CDR3 is encoded by other sequences in the same sample as well. CDR3 nucleotide sequence: TGCGCCAGCAGCCAAGGAGTGGGCGGGAGGGCCTACGAGCAGTACTTC. Protein sequence: CASSQGVGGRAYEQYF. The rearrangement uses TRBV4-1 and TRBJ2-7; TRBD2 matches 9 bases. Trimming removed 1 base from V and 2 bases from J; junction bases left unmatched: 6. Germline CDR1 MGHRA, CDR2 YSYEKL. The length of the CDR3 is 16 residues.

This sequence joins TRBV6-5 and TRBJ2-7; 8 bases fit TRBD1. J lost 4 bases, V lost 0 bases, and 2 bases had no gene match. CDR1 and CDR2 from the germline V gene are MNHEY and SVGAGI. This CDR3 has 14 amino acids. The CDR3 loop reads CASSYSDRGYEQYF. DNA for the CDR3: TGTGCCAGCAGTTACTCCGACAGGGGTTACGAGCAGTACTTC.

This chain connects TRBV6-5 to TRBJ2-7; D is undetermined. The CDR3 contains 10 residues. The germline V gene has CDR1 MNHEY and CDR2 SVGAGI. V gave up 11 bases and J gave up 0 bases, with 5 bases separating them. The CDR3 is CAGHSYEQYF. The DNA of the CDR3 is TGTGCCGGGCACTCCTACGAGCAGTACTTC.

The V call is TRBV18, the J call TRBJ2-3; TRBD2 matches at 12 bases. V lost 0 bases to trimming and J lost 4 bases; unmatched junction nucleotides: 5. The CDR3 runs 17 residues. Germline assignment: CDR1 KGHSH and CDR2 LQKENI. CDR3 in amino acids: CASSPPTSGRGADTQYF. CDR3 in DNA: TGTGCCAGCTCACCACCGACTAGCGGGAGAGGTGCAGATACGCAGTATTTT.

The rearrangement joins TRBV29-1 to TRBJ2-3; D perhaps matches TRBD1 (5 bases). The CDR3 sequence is 15 residues long. V lost 0 bases, J lost 3 bases, and 13 bases lay in between. Germline V gene data show CDR1 as SQVTM and CDR2 as ANQGSEA. The CDR3 is CSVEDDSDETDTQYF. The CDR3 DNA is TGCAGCGTTGAAGATGACAGCGACGAAACAGATACGCAGTATTTT.

This clone has just one count. The chain couples TRBV7-8 to TRBJ1-6; 9 nucleotides match TRBD1. V trimming: 3 bases; J trimming: 10 bases; junction bases outside the gene matches: 10. The CDR3 is made up of 16 amino acids. Germline CDR1 reads SGHVS; CDR2 reads FQNEAQ. The CDR3 sequence: CASSFGGTGGESPLHF. The CDR3 DNA reads as TGTGCCAGCAGCTTCGGCGGTACAGGGGGCGAATCACCCCTCCACTTT.

This clone was picked up a small number of times. The chain employs TRBV2 and TRBJ1-5; maybe TRBD1 (5 bases). Germline lookup yields CDR1 SNHLY and CDR2 FYNNEI. Trimming shortened V by 7 bases and J by 2 bases, and 12 bases separated the two germline ends. The CDR3 is 14 amino acids. The CDR3 is CASNGGKGNQPQHF. For the CDR3, the DNA is TGTGCCAGCAATGGGGGGAAGGGCAATCAGCCCCAGCATTTT.

This clone was counted a few times. V gene TRBV7-9 combines with J gene TRBJ2-1, with 10 bases matching TRBD1. The V and J ends lost 5 bases and 9 bases, in that order; junction bases with no gene match: 22. CDR1 is SEHNR and CDR2 is FQNEAQ in the germline V gene (reference sequence). The CDR3 runs to 19 residues. The CDR3 here is CASSVTGTGESGKYGEQFF. The CDR3 DNA reads TGTGCCAGCAGCGTAACCGGGACAGGGGAAAGCGGGAAATACGGTGAGCAGTTCTTC.